The 7 T cell receptor beta chains below were found in one sample sequenced in a study of blood T cell repertoires in COVID-19. Assay: immunoSEQ multiplex PCR; the TCRdb copy retains only in-frame clones and omits some. The sample lists approximately 470,000 clones, approximately 90% occurring once. The sequenced sample consisted of PBMCs or T cells enriched from blood (not recorded which). The receptor set was obtained from a woman under 30 who had recovered from COVID-19.

The V gene is TRBV27, the J gene TRBJ2-1, with 7 bases lining up with TRBD1. Germline V gives CDR1 MNHEY, CDR2 SMNVEV (reference sequence). V was clipped by 2 bases and J by 1 base; unmatched bases: 2. This CDR3 spans 15 amino acids. CDR3 DNA: TGTGCCAGCAGTTTAAGGGGGCCATCCTACAATGAGCAGTTCTTC. It specifies CASSLRGPSYNEQFF.

This rearrangement joins TRBV3-1 (or the pseudogene TRBV3-2) to TRBJ1-1, with D possibly being TRBD1 (5 bases). The CDR3 loop spans 15 amino acids. Trimming cost V 7 bases and J 4 bases, with 19 bases left between them. CDR1 is LGHDT, CDR2 YNNKEL, per germline (reference sequence). The chain's CDR3 is CASTLLPTDPTEAFF. DNA of the CDR3: TGTGCCAGCACCCTACTACCGACAGACCCCACTGAAGCTTTCTTT.

The chain joins TRBV9 to TRBJ2-3; unclear D gene. This CDR3 contains 15 residues. The germline V and J ends were trimmed by 0 bases and 0 bases, with 8 bases remaining between them. CDR1 and CDR2 (germline): SGDLS, YYNGEE. The CDR3 here is CASSVDSSSTDTQYF. The CDR3 nucleotides are TGTGCCAGCAGCGTAGATAGCTCCAGCACAGATACGCAGTATTTT.

This clone was observed once. The CDR3 bases are TGCGCCAGCAGCTTGGCCTTAGGGGGGAACACTGAAGCTTTCTTT. Protein sequence: CASSLALGGNTEAFF. V usage is TRBV5-1 and J usage is TRBJ1-1, with D perhaps TRBD1 (6 bases). This CDR3 is built from 15 residues. The germline gives CDR1 SGHRS, CDR2 YFSETQ. Between the trimmed V and J ends, which lost 0 bases and 1 base, there was a span of 10 bases.

The chain has TRBV5-8 and TRBJ1-1; D may be TRBD1 (6 bases). The CDR3 runs to 13 residues. The germline gives CDR1 SGHTS, CDR2 YDEGEE. V dropped 1 base and J dropped 4 bases, with 8 bases sitting between them. The CDR3 region is CASSLRGGTEAFF. DNA of the CDR3: TGTGCCAGCAGCTTGAGGGGGGGCACTGAAGCTTTCTTT.

With respect to this clone: Mismatch with germline at one junction end may stem from a read error. CDR3: CACRQMQGTDQPQHF. CDR3 nucleotide sequence: TGTGCCTGCAGACAGATGCAGGGAACGGATCAGCCCCAGCATTTT. The chain couples TRBV28 to TRBJ1-5; tentatively, D is TRBD1 (5 bases). Per germline, CDR1 MDHEN and CDR2 SYDVKM. The CDR3 totals 15 residues.

This sequence joins TRBV27 and TRBJ2-2; D may be TRBD1 (5 bases). Trimming removed 6 bases at V and 0 bases at J, with 8 bases between. Germline V CDR1 and CDR2: MNHEY, SMNVEV (reference sequence). The CDR3 is 14 amino acids. The CDR3 loop reads CASRLTANTGELFF. The CDR3 coding sequence is TGTGCCAGCAGGTTGACAGCGAACACCGGGGAGCTGTTTTTT.